Presented here are 30 T cell receptor beta chains from one specimen sequenced in a study of a mutant IDH1 vaccine in newly diagnosed glioma. No antigen has been assigned to these receptors. Assay used: immunoSEQ multiplex PCR; TCRdb lists only in-frame clones, some missing. Among tens of thousands of clones listed, approximately 78% were seen once. Noted time point: week 47, end of study. Each dose delivered 300 ug of mutant IDH1 20-mer peptide subcutaneously with imiquimod. The sequencing here drew on PBMCs, taken from a glioma patient whose treatment included an IDH1 peptide vaccine. All receptors come from a man in his forties with glioma.

In its sample, this clone was seen a few times. The rearrangement uses TRBV6-1 and TRBJ1-5; D may be TRBD1 (6 bases). Germline-derived CDR1 and CDR2 are MNHNS and SASEGT. CDR3 length: 13 residues. With 6 bases removed from V and 3 bases from J, the gap between germline ends came to 9 bases. CDR3 coding DNA: TGTGCCAGCAGGACAGGACCCAATCAGCCCCAGCATTTT. This encodes CASRTGPNQPQHF.

This sequence joins TRBV5-5 and TRBJ2-7, with no clear D. Trimming left V 0 bases short and J 0 bases short, with 16 bases between. Per the germline V gene, CDR1 is SGHKS and CDR2 is YYEKEE (reference sequence). The CDR3 runs 17 residues. The CDR3 DNA sequence: TGTGCCAGCAGCTTGGTCCCCCCGGGCCCCAGCTCCTACGAGCAGTACTTC. Amino acids: CASSLVPPGPSSYEQYF.

This chain joins TRBV5-1 and TRBJ2-7; D is perhaps TRBD1 (6 bases). The germline gives CDR1 SGHRS, CDR2 YFSETQ. Trimming pared 2 bases from V and 3 bases from J, leaving 15 bases between. This CDR3 is built from 15 residues. The DNA for the CDR3 is TGCGCCAGCAGCTTATTCAGGGGAAGATTCTACGAGCAGTACTTC. It codes for CASSLFRGRFYEQYF.

The chain couples TRBV7-6 to TRBJ2-1, with D possibly matching TRBD2 (6 bases). Between the trimmed V and J ends, which lost 2 bases and 6 bases, there was a span of 14 bases. The CDR3 loop spans 15 amino acids. Germline V gene lookup returns CDR1 SGHVS and CDR2 FNYEAQ. This chain's CDR3 is CASSLLYGSGNEQFF. The DNA for the CDR3 is TGTGCCAGCAGCTTATTGTACGGGAGTGGCAATGAGCAGTTCTTC.

The genes are TRBV28 and TRBJ2-1, with 9 bases identical to TRBD1. Germline values: CDR1 MDHEN, CDR2 SYDVKM. The CDR3 sequence is 17 residues long. With V trimmed by 4 bases and J by 4 bases, 11 bases remained unmatched. CDR3 amino acids: CASSSNRGRNPYNEQFF. For the CDR3, the DNA is TGTGCCAGCAGTTCGAACAGGGGGCGAAACCCATACAATGAGCAGTTCTTC.

CDR3 in DNA: TGTGCCAGCAGTTTAAGTCGGGGACTAGCGGCGAACACCGGGGAGCTGTTTTTT. Its protein product is CASSLSRGLAANTGELFF. J is TRBJ2-2 and V is TRBV27; 11 bases map to TRBD2. The CDR3 length is 18 residues. Germline V gene sequence: CDR1 MNHEY, CDR2 SMNVEV (reference sequence). The J segment lost 0 bases and the V segment lost 2 bases, leaving 5 bases of the junction unmatched.

This rearrangement joins TRBV6-5 to TRBJ1-6; a possible D gene is TRBD1 (6 bases). V lost 6 bases, J lost 7 bases, and 16 bases lay in between. Per the germline V gene, CDR1 is MNHEY and CDR2 is SVGAGI. The CDR3 has 15 residues. The CDR3 sequence is CASSQQGPPNSPLHF. CDR3 coding DNA: TGTGCCAGCAGCCAACAGGGTCCTCCCAATTCACCCCTCCACTTT.

The rearrangement links TRBV5-1 to TRBJ1-3; D not certain. Germline V gene lookup returns CDR1 SGHRS and CDR2 YFSETQ. Trimming pared 0 bases from V and 3 bases from J, leaving 7 bases between. CDR3 length equals 14 residues. The CDR3 DNA is TGCGCCAGCAGCTTGGATCCGGATGGAAACACCATATATTTT. Its protein product is CASSLDPDGNTIYF.

This sequence joins TRBV2 and TRBJ2-7, with D possibly being TRBD2 (5 bases). Germline V gene data show CDR1 as SNHLY and CDR2 as FYNNEI. V lost 2 bases and J lost 3, with 11 bases in between. This CDR3 has 14 residues. CDR3 sequence: CASSEYDGIYEQYF. In DNA, the CDR3 is TGTGCCAGCAGTGAATACGACGGGATCTACGAGCAGTACTTC.

Here the CDR3 DNA reads TGTGCCAGCCGAGACACCCTTAGTCCCTATGGCTACACCTTC. Translated: CASRDTLSPYGYTF. The chain employs TRBV6-1 and TRBJ1-2; D not certain. The germline gives CDR1 MNHNS, CDR2 SASEGT. V was clipped by 8 bases and J by 4 bases, with 17 bases between them. The CDR3 contains 14 residues.

The CDR3 sequence: CASSQGTGGQETQYF. For the CDR3, the DNA is TGCGCCAGCAGCCAAGGGACAGGGGGACAAGAGACCCAGTACTTC. The rearrangement joins TRBV4-3 to TRBJ2-5, with 10 bases aligning to TRBD1. The V segment lost 1 base and the J segment 2 bases; nucleotides outside the gene matches: 1. CDR1 and CDR2 (germline): LGHNA, YSLEER. This CDR3 contains 15 residues.

The J gene is TRBJ2-7, the V gene TRBV28; 8 bases match TRBD1. Germline CDR1 and CDR2: MDHEN and SYDVKM. This CDR3 has 15 amino acids. The trim removed 5 bases at V and 4 bases at J, leaving 10 bases unmatched. The CDR3 DNA follows: TGTGCCAGCAGTCCCCACCCCCGGGACAGGTACGAGCAGTACTTC. Its protein product is CASSPHPRDRYEQYF.

This rearrangement joins TRBV27 to TRBJ2-2; 13 nucleotides line up with TRBD2. The CDR3 covers 15 residues. Germline V gene lookup returns CDR1 MNHEY and CDR2 SMNVEV (reference sequence). V was clipped by 11 bases and J by 5 bases; unmatched bases: 8. The CDR3 sequence is CAGGTSGKGTGELFF. CDR3 DNA: TGTGCCGGAGGGACTAGCGGGAAAGGAACCGGGGAGCTGTTTTTT.

V is TRBV5-4 and J is TRBJ2-3; the D gene is possibly TRBD2 (6 bases). Deletions cut 0 bases from V and 2 bases from J, with 19 bases between. The CDR3 covers 18 residues. Germline V gene sequence: CDR1 SGHNT, CDR2 YYREEE (reference sequence). The CDR3 DNA follows: TGTGCCAGCAGCTTGGGGCTCGCGGCGGGGCGTATCACAGATACGCAGTATTTT. This sequence encodes CASSLGLAAGRITDTQYF.

The chain couples TRBV4-1 to TRBJ2-4; D may be TRBD1 (6 bases). The V and J ends lost 0 bases and 8 bases respectively, with 14 bases between them. Germline CDR1 and CDR2: MGHRA and YSYEKL. The CDR3 runs 15 residues. CDR3 in amino acids: CASSQDGQIADIQYF. CDR3 nucleotide sequence: TGCGCCAGCAGCCAAGATGGACAGATCGCGGACATTCAGTACTTC.

This chain joins TRBV14 and TRBJ2-1, with 9 bases identical to TRBD2. CDR1 SGHDN and CDR2 FVKESK come from the germline V gene. The CDR3 sequence is 15 residues long. The J segment lost 4 bases and the V segment lost 4 bases, leaving 5 bases of the junction unmatched. The CDR3 loop reads CASSRAGGRYNEQFF. DNA of the CDR3: TGTGCCAGCAGCCGAGCGGGGGGTCGTTACAATGAGCAGTTCTTC.

The chain links TRBV6-1 to TRBJ1-5; D is possibly TRBD1 (5 bases). Trimming took off 5 bases at V and 0 bases at J, with 8 bases between the two ends. This CDR3 spans 14 amino acids. The germline CDR1 and CDR2 sequences are MNHNS and SASEGT. The CDR3 region is CASSLQVSNQPQHF. The CDR3, as DNA: TGTGCCAGCAGTCTACAGGTTAGCAATCAGCCCCAGCATTTT.

The chain recombines TRBV28 with TRBJ1-4; D is uncertain. The germline CDR1 and CDR2 sequences are MDHEN and SYDVKM. The germline V and J ends were trimmed by 2 bases and 2 bases, with 9 bases remaining between them. The CDR3 is 15 residues long. CDR3 sequence: CASSLGGSTNEKLFF. In DNA form, the CDR3 reads TGTGCCAGCAGTTTAGGAGGGTCGACTAATGAAAAACTGTTTTTT.

The chain carries TRBV6-6 and TRBJ1-5, with TRBD1 matching over 9 bases. V shed 7 bases and J 7 bases; nucleotides not matched to a gene: 8. This CDR3 is built from 14 residues. Germline lookup yields CDR1 MNHNY and CDR2 SVGAGI (reference sequence). CDR3 region: CASTPQGARQPQHF. The CDR3 DNA is TGTGCCAGCACCCCACAGGGGGCAAGGCAGCCCCAGCATTTT.

The table lists this clone with a few counts. The J gene is TRBJ1-4, the V gene TRBV5-8, with a tentative D call TRBD1 (6 bases). Germline V gene data show CDR1 as SGHTS and CDR2 as YDEGEE. The CDR3 length is 13 residues. Deletions cut 4 bases from V and 5 bases from J, with 9 bases between. In DNA, the CDR3 is TGTGCCAGCAGCCTCACAGGGAATGAAAAACTGTTTTTT. It specifies CASSLTGNEKLFF. Full variable domain (outside the CDR3, taken from reference TRBV5-8 and TRBJ1-4): EAGVTQSPTHLIKTRGQQATLRCSPISGHTSVYWYQQALGLGLQFLLWYDEGEERNRGNFPPRFSGRQFPNYSSELNVNALELEDSALYLCASSLTGNEKLFFGSGTQLSVL.

The rearrangement links TRBV18 to TRBJ1-5; the D is unclear. V was trimmed by 4 bases and J by 2 bases, leaving 12 bases between them. Germline CDR1 reads KGHSH; CDR2 reads LQKENI. The CDR3 spans 15 residues. In DNA, the CDR3 is TGTGCCAGCTCACGCGACACTAGCGGCAATCAGCCCCAGCATTTT. This translates into CASSRDTSGNQPQHF. The full variable domain, with the rest looked up from reference TRBV18 and TRBJ1-5, is NAGVMQNPRHLVRRRGQEARLRCSPMKGHSHVYWYRQLPEEGLKFMVYLQKENIIDESGMPKERFSAEFPKEGPSILRIQQVVRGDSAAYFCASSRDTSGNQPQHFGDGTRLSIL.

The chain carries TRBV25-1 and TRBJ2-3, with 7 bases that match TRBD1. The junction had 3 bases not matched to a gene; V was cut back by 1 base and J by 5 bases. Germline V CDR1 and CDR2: MGHDK, SYGVNS. The CDR3 spans 14 residues. CDR3 nucleotide sequence: TGTGCCAGCAGTGAATTGGGACAGCTAGATACGCAGTATTTT. It translates to CASSELGQLDTQYF.

The chain uses TRBV7-6 and TRBJ2-5; 7 positions match TRBD2. V was clipped by 4 bases and J by 3 bases; unmatched bases: 8. The CDR3 sequence is 15 residues long. Germline assignment: CDR1 SGHVS and CDR2 FNYEAQ. In DNA, the CDR3 is TGTGCCAGCAGCTGGAGCGGGACGGGGAAAGAGACCCAGTACTTC. Translated, it gives CASSWSGTGKETQYF.

This clone was seen a few times. This CDR3 is CATTRMDTEAFF. The CDR3 DNA is TGTGCCACCACGAGGATGGACACTGAAGCTTTCTTT. The chain links TRBV30 to TRBJ1-1; no clear D gene. The CDR3 extends over 12 amino acids. Trimming removed 8 bases at V and 3 bases at J, with 13 bases between. Germline V gene lookup returns CDR1 GTSNPN and CDR2 SVGIG (reference sequence).

J is TRBJ1-2 and V is TRBV18; D may be TRBD1 (5 bases). CDR3 size: 13 residues. V lost 6 bases to trimming and J lost 5 bases, with 13 bases between them. CDR1 is KGHSH and CDR2 is LQKENI in the germline V gene. This chain's CDR3 is CASSPEDTYGYTF. In nucleotides, the CDR3 is TGTGCCAGCTCCCCAGAGGACACGTATGGCTACACCTTC.

The chain recombines TRBV5-1 with TRBJ2-7; 7 bases map to TRBD2. The CDR3 is made up of 16 amino acids. J gave up 3 bases and V 0 bases, and 9 bases lay outside the gene matches. From germline, CDR1 is SGHRS and CDR2 YFSETQ. The CDR3 DNA is TGCGCCAGCAGCTTGGTTGTGGCTAGCGGACTCTACGAGCAGTACTTC. It codes for CASSLVVASGLYEQYF.

This chain links TRBV28 with TRBJ1-2; 8 bases map to TRBD1. The length of the CDR3 is 14 residues. Germline CDR1 and CDR2: MDHEN and SYDVKM. V lost 2 bases, J lost 8 bases, and 7 bases stayed unmatched. CDR3 DNA sequence: TGTGCCAGCAGTTTACAGGGGGCCCTGGGGGGCTACACCTTC. Encoded protein: CASSLQGALGGYTF.

Points on this clone: Given the absence of the conserved phenylalanine or tryptophan at the CDR3 end, a read error is likely. Because the CDR3's place on the DNA is in doubt, the DNA is left out and the CDR3 is given as listed by TCRdb. This chain links TRBV6-5 with TRBJ2-7. Including both end residues, the CDR3 is 9 amino acids long. Germline V gives CDR1 MNHEY, CDR2 SVGAGI. CDR3 protein: CASSYSGDP.

J is TRBJ1-4 and V is TRBV7-6, with TRBD1 as a possible D gene (6 bases). Trimming removed 4 bases from V and 6 bases from J, with 24 bases in between. The CDR3 is made up of 18 amino acids. From germline, CDR1 is SGHVS and CDR2 FNYEAQ. Here the CDR3 reads CASSSPRDTRPGDEKLFF. In nucleotides, the CDR3 is TGTGCCAGCAGCTCCCCCCGGGACACCCGTCCGGGTGATGAAAAACTGTTTTTT.

The V and J genes are TRBV23-1 and TRBJ2-7; the match to TRBD1 covers 9 bases. TRBV23-1 is given ORF status, its function remaining uncertain. J gave up 0 bases and V 3 bases, and 9 bases lay outside the gene matches. The CDR3 has 17 residues. The CDR3 loop reads CASSHSNRGRSSYEQYF. DNA of the CDR3: TGCGCCAGCAGTCACTCAAACAGGGGGCGAAGCTCCTACGAGCAGTACTTC.